Listed here are 9 T cell receptor beta chains from one sample, sequenced in a study of cytomegalovirus exposure and HLA in healthy donors. Primers: 60 Vbeta forward and 13 Jbeta reverse. The assay was immunoSEQ multiplex PCR, and TCRdb's table has in-frame clones only and misses some. The sample has approximately 100,000 clones, 70% to 80% seen once. The specimen sequenced was PBMCs. The receptors derive from a female donor in good health and CMV-seropositive.

The chain couples TRBV29-1 to TRBJ1-4; no clear D gene. The germline gives CDR1 SQVTM, CDR2 ANQGSEA. V was shortened by 7 bases and J by 8 bases, with 8 bases between the two germline ends. The CDR3 length is 10 residues. The DNA for the CDR3 is TGCAGCGCCCTCGGGGAAAAACTGTTTTTT. This sequence encodes CSALGEKLFF.

This clone showed up just a few times. This chain connects TRBV5-5 to TRBJ1-2, with 9 bases matching TRBD1. The V gene end was trimmed by 3 bases and the J gene end by 4 bases; junction bases not matched to a gene: 7. The CDR3 contains 15 residues. CDR1 and CDR2 (germline): SGHKS, YYEKEE (reference sequence). This CDR3 is CASSSGQGKVYGYTF. The CDR3 DNA reads TGTGCCAGCAGCTCGGGACAGGGAAAAGTCTATGGCTACACCTTC.

The rearrangement links TRBV18 to TRBJ2-5, with D tentatively TRBD1 (5 bases). V lost 4 bases, J lost 5 bases, and 17 bases lay in between. The CDR3 is 15 residues long. Germline V lookup: CDR1 KGHSH, CDR2 LQKENI. CDR3 DNA: TGTGCCAGCTCACTACGACAGCAAATCAGGGAGACCCAGTACTTC. This translates into CASSLRQQIRETQYF.

CDR3 DNA sequence: TGTGCCAGCAGCCTACCAAGAGAAGCGGGAGGGCCAGATACGCAGTATTTT. Its translation: CASSLPREAGGPDTQYF. The genes are TRBV5-4 and TRBJ2-3; 10 bases map to TRBD2. J lost 4 bases, V lost 4 bases, and 12 bases had no gene match. The CDR3 is made up of 17 amino acids. Per germline, CDR1 SGHNT and CDR2 YYREEE (reference sequence).

This clone appeared a few times. The chain carries TRBV27 and TRBJ2-1; 11 bases agree with TRBD2. Germline CDR1 and CDR2: MNHEY and SMNVEV (reference sequence). The CDR3 sequence is 15 residues long. The trim removed 3 bases at V and 5 bases at J, leaving 3 bases unmatched. The CDR3 sequence: CASSFLSGRDNEQFF. CDR3 sequence (DNA): TGTGCCAGCAGTTTCCTTAGCGGGAGGGACAATGAGCAGTTCTTC.

The V gene is TRBV5-5, the J gene TRBJ1-2, with 9 bases fitting TRBD1. Germline lookup yields CDR1 SGHKS and CDR2 YYEKEE (reference sequence). The V gene end was trimmed by 1 base and the J gene end by 6 bases; junction bases not matched to a gene: 13. This CDR3 contains 17 residues. CDR3 sequence (DNA): TGTGCCAGCAGCTTGTGGTTCAGGGGACAGGGAGAGAATGGCTACACCTTC. It yields the protein CASSLWFRGQGENGYTF.

V and J are TRBV19 and TRBJ1-1; D might be TRBD1 (5 bases). The V end lost 4 bases, the J end lost 4 bases, and 19 bases lay between the germline ends. The V gene's germline CDR1 is LNHDA and CDR2 SQIVND (reference sequence). This CDR3 is built from 16 residues. The CDR3 DNA follows: TGTGCCAGTAGTAAGACCCGAACAAGGGGCCTCACTGAAGCTTTCTTT. This encodes CASSKTRTRGLTEAFF.

The rearrangement joins TRBV6-1 to TRBJ2-7, with 7 bases identical to TRBD2. The CDR3 has 16 amino acids. V shed 2 bases and J 6 bases; nucleotides not matched to a gene: 13. Germline lookup yields CDR1 MNHNS and CDR2 SASEGT. This CDR3 is CASSELRVGAGVEQYF. DNA for the CDR3: TGTGCCAGCAGTGAATTAAGAGTTGGCGCGGGAGTCGAGCAGTACTTC.

The count of this clone is one. The chain carries TRBV27 and TRBJ2-1; 8 bases are a match to TRBD2. Germline V lookup: CDR1 MNHEY, CDR2 SMNVEV (reference sequence). This CDR3 has 20 amino acids. The V gene end was trimmed by 1 base and the J gene end by 10 bases; junction bases not matched to a gene: 24. The CDR3 DNA follows: TGTGCCAGCAGTTTATGGCGAGCCGGGACTAGGGTGGGTCAAATCAAAGAGCAGTTCTTC. This translates into CASSLWRAGTRVGQIKEQFF.